This passage covers 17 T cell receptor beta chains from one sample sequenced in a study of radiotherapy plus CTLA-4 blockade in lung cancer. Using immunoSEQ multiplex PCR, the repertoire was profiled, and TCRdb retains in-frame clones only, with some absent. The sample includes about 97,000 clones, approximately 74% of them seen just once. This sample comprised peripheral blood, obtained from a patient treated with radiotherapy plus ipilimumab. The source of these receptors is a human donor with non-small cell lung cancer who had a partial response to radiotherapy plus ipilimumab. Some clones in this sample may be carry-over from other donors' samples.

The chain has TRBV5-5 and TRBJ2-2; D ambiguous. Germline V gene data show CDR1 as SGHKS and CDR2 as YYEKEE (reference sequence). This CDR3 comprises 14 residues. The V gene lost 3 bases and the J gene lost 1 base, with 7 bases spanning the gap. This CDR3 is CASSSSVNTGELFF. The DNA for the CDR3 is TGTGCCAGCAGCTCCTCAGTGAACACCGGGGAGCTGTTTTTT.

V and J are TRBV7-6 and TRBJ2-5; 12 bases agree with TRBD2. This CDR3 has 16 residues. J gave up 2 bases and V 6 bases, and 7 bases lay outside the gene matches. The germline V gene has CDR1 SGHVS and CDR2 FNYEAQ. Written as DNA, the CDR3 is TGTGCCAGCAGTTCCCCTACTAGCGGGGGGCAAGAGACCCAGTACTTC. Its translation is CASSSPTSGGQETQYF.

This chain joins TRBV2 and TRBJ2-7; 8 bases align to TRBD1. V trimming: 6 bases; J trimming: 0 bases; junction bases outside the gene matches: 4. CDR1 and CDR2 (germline): SNHLY, FYNNEI. This CDR3 is built from 14 residues. In DNA, the CDR3 is TGTGCCAGCAGGAGACAGGGGCGCTCCTACGAGCAGTACTTC. This sequence encodes CASRRQGRSYEQYF. Complete variable domain (other parts from reference TRBV2 and TRBJ2-7): EPEVTQTPSHQVTQMGQEVILRCVPISNHLYFYWYRQILGQKVEFLVSFYNNEISEKSEIFDDQFSVERPDGSNFTLKIRSTKLEDSAMYFCASRRQGRSYEQYFGPGTRLTVT.

There are a few counts of this clone. V is TRBV30 and J is TRBJ1-3; TRBD1 matches at 11 bases. Trimming took 5 bases from V and 2 from J; bases not matched to a gene: 8. Germline CDR1 GTSNPN, CDR2 SVGIG (reference sequence). This CDR3 contains 16 residues. In DNA, the CDR3 is TGTGCCTGGGGGCCCGGGACAGGGGGAACTGGAAACACCATATATTTT. Amino acid sequence: CAWGPGTGGTGNTIYF. Using reference TRBV30 and TRBJ1-3 for the parts outside the CDR3, the full variable domain is SQTIHQWPATLVQPVGSPLSLECTVEGTSNPNLYWYRQAAGRGLQLLFYSVGIGQISSEVPQNLSASRPQDRQFILSSKKLLLSDSGFYLCAWGPGTGGTGNTIYFGEGSWLTVV.

The chain joins TRBV6-1 to TRBJ2-5; 9 bases are shared with TRBD1. J was trimmed by 6 bases and V by 7 bases; bases with no gene match: 12. The CDR3 consists of 15 residues. Germline V gene sequence: CDR1 MNHNS, CDR2 SASEGT. The chain's CDR3 is CASKQPGQGYKTQYF. CDR3 DNA: TGTGCCAGCAAACAACCGGGACAGGGTTATAAGACCCAGTACTTC.

This rearrangement joins TRBV6-7 to TRBJ2-1, with 8 nucleotides matching TRBD2. Being an ORF, TRBV6-7 has a function that is uncertain. V lost 5 bases, J lost 4 bases, and 4 bases stayed unmatched. This CDR3 contains 14 residues. The CDR3 reads CASSTSGPYNEQFF. Written as DNA, the CDR3 is TGTGCCAGCAGTACTAGCGGTCCATACAATGAGCAGTTCTTC.

This clone has only a few counts. The chain is built from TRBV7-7 and TRBJ2-1; D not certain. Between the trimmed V and J ends, which lost 4 bases and 9 bases, there was a span of 16 bases. CDR3 length: 14 amino acids. CDR1 and CDR2 from the germline V gene are SSHAT and FNYEAQ (reference sequence). The chain's CDR3 is CASSSAAYGGEQFF. The CDR3 nucleotides are TGTGCCAGCAGCTCCGCTGCCTACGGCGGTGAGCAGTTCTTC. Complete variable domain (other parts from reference TRBV7-7 and TRBJ2-1): GAGVSQSPRYKVTKRGQDVTLRCDPISSHATLYWYQQALGQGPEFLTYFNYEAQPDKSGLPSDRFSAERPEGSISTLTIQRTEQRDSAMYRCASSSAAYGGEQFFGPGTRLTVL.

The chain is built from TRBV5-1 and TRBJ2-2, with 14 bases fitting TRBD2. The CDR3 totals 16 residues. The germline V gene encodes CDR1 SGHRS and CDR2 YFSETQ. V dropped 7 bases and J dropped 4; count of bases not matched to a gene: 6. For the CDR3, the DNA is TGCGCCAGCGCCAGACTAGCGGGAGGGGGCACCGGGGAGCTGTTTTTT. Encoded protein: CASARLAGGGTGELFF.

Comments on this clone: This CDR3 is also generated by other DNA sequences in the sample. The V call is TRBV7-2, the J call TRBJ2-2; 7 bases are shared with TRBD1. Germline CDR1 SGHTA, CDR2 FQGNSA. With 5 bases clipped from V and 0 bases from J, the junction kept 9 bases outside the gene matches. The length of the CDR3 is 17 residues. DNA of the CDR3: TGTGCCAGCAGCCGAAAGTCGACAGGGACGAACACCGGGGAGCTGTTTTTT. This gives the protein CASSRKSTGTNTGELFF.

The chain couples TRBV10-1 to TRBJ2-3; the match to TRBD2 covers 7 bases. CDR1 WNHNN and CDR2 SYGVQD come from the germline V gene (reference sequence). J was trimmed by 1 base and V by 8 bases; bases with no gene match: 3. The CDR3 sequence is 13 residues long. The CDR3 spells CASEAGGTDTQYF. The CDR3 DNA is TGCGCCAGCGAGGCGGGGGGCACAGATACGCAGTATTTT.

The chain employs TRBV19 and TRBJ2-2; weak D call: TRBD1 (5 bases). The V end lost 7 bases, the J end lost 4 bases, and 16 bases lay between the germline ends. The germline V gene has CDR1 LNHDA and CDR2 SQIVND (reference sequence). The CDR3 spans 15 residues. The CDR3 DNA follows: TGTGCCAGTAATTTTTTAGGGCAGGGCACCGGGGAGCTGTTTTTT. Amino acid sequence: CASNFLGQGTGELFF.

The chain links TRBV7-2 to TRBJ2-2, with a tentative D call TRBD2 (6 bases). The ends were cut back, 6 bases at V and 4 bases at J, with 18 bases in the middle. CDR3 length equals 16 residues. Germline V gene data show CDR1 as SGHTA and CDR2 as FQGNSA. The CDR3 loop is CASRDASGVPTGELFF. In nucleotides, the CDR3 is TGTGCCAGCAGGGATGCTTCGGGAGTTCCCACCGGGGAGCTGTTTTTT.

The chain's CDR3 is CASSPRRGSGGRRTDTQYF. CDR3 coding DNA: TGTGCCAGCAGCCCCCGGCGGGGTAGCGGGGGGCGCCGCACAGATACGCAGTATTTT. This chain links TRBV7-2 with TRBJ2-3, with 10 positions matching TRBD2. The V and J ends lost 5 bases and 1 base, in that order; junction bases with no gene match: 15. The germline gives CDR1 SGHTA, CDR2 FQGNSA. The CDR3 is 19 amino acids.

This clone was seen a few times. This sequence joins TRBV18 and TRBJ2-7; 9 nucleotides match TRBD1. The CDR3 has 18 residues. CDR1 and CDR2 from the germline V gene are KGHSH and LQKENI. The V segment lost 2 bases and the J segment 3 bases; nucleotides outside the gene matches: 14. Written as DNA, the CDR3 is TGTGCCAGCTCACCAGTAAGATCCGGGACAGGGCAGATCTACGAGCAGTACTTC. Amino acids: CASSPVRSGTGQIYEQYF.

V and J are TRBV18 and TRBJ1-1; 7 nucleotides align to TRBD1. This CDR3 contains 14 residues. Per the germline V gene, CDR1 is KGHSH and CDR2 is LQKENI. The V gene end was trimmed by 3 bases and the J gene end by 6 bases; junction bases not matched to a gene: 7. CDR3 protein: CASSPETGIAEAFF. The CDR3 nucleotides read TGTGCCAGCTCACCGGAGACAGGGATCGCTGAAGCTTTCTTT.

This clone was seen a handful of times. This chain connects TRBV28 to TRBJ1-2; D call uncertain. The CDR3 has 14 amino acids. With 3 bases removed from V and 2 bases from J, the gap between germline ends came to 10 bases. Germline V gives CDR1 MDHEN, CDR2 SYDVKM. The CDR3 region is CASSLSVANYGYTF. In DNA, the CDR3 is TGTGCCAGCAGTTTGAGCGTGGCAAACTATGGCTACACCTTC.

The rearrangement joins TRBV27 to TRBJ1-5, with D possibly matching TRBD1 (6 bases). CDR3 length: 15 amino acids. V was shortened by 5 bases and J by 4 bases, with 15 bases between the two germline ends. Germline V gene lookup returns CDR1 MNHEY and CDR2 SMNVEV (reference sequence). The CDR3, as DNA: TGTGCCAGCAGTATCTCCGGGACATTTAATCAGCCCCAGCATTTT. Translating it yields CASSISGTFNQPQHF.